What follows is one T cell receptor (beta chain) and its context. Clones were read by immunoSEQ multiplex PCR, and TCRdb kept only the in-frame ones, dropping some. The data contain 2 million to 2.5 million clones, about 95% of them singletons. CD45RO-negative CD8 cells positively selected for CCR7 made up the naive population, which excluded terminally differentiated effector memory CD45RA+ cells. The CDR3 extends over 17 amino acids. CDR1 and CDR2 (germline): SGHTA, FQGNSA. Deletions cut 7 bases from V and 5 bases from J, with 21 bases between. The data derive from a study of shared clonotypes between healthy human individuals.

The TCR comes from a young man in good health. Material: naive CD8+ T cells sorted from blood. The genes are TRBV7-2 and TRBJ1-6, with D perhaps TRBD1 (6 bases). The CDR3 sequence: CASTTAYGGLDNSPLHF. CDR3 in DNA: TGTGCCAGCACCACAGCTTATGGGGGGCTGGATAATTCACCCCTCCACTTT.